This TCR beta chain was retrieved from a study of response to subunit inactivated influenza vaccine. Study outcomes and limitations: Few new T cells, the authors suggested, are recruited by each seasonal influenza vaccination.

TCRdb used MiXCR to reprocess the RT-PCR reads, holding one entry per CDR3 protein. The sample lists 250,000 to 350,000 distinct CDR3 sequences; around 22% were seen once. V was clipped by 4 bases and J by 6 bases; unmatched bases: 10. CDR3 length equals 16 residues. Germline lookup yields CDR1 KGHDR and CDR2 SFDVKD. This clonotype occurred a few times. Its matching antigen is unknown. The J gene is TRBJ2-1, the V gene TRBV24-1; TRBD1 agrees at 8 bases. The starting material was PBMCs from blood, obtained 21 months after vaccination. The sequence was obtained from a man aged 50-75 years who received an inactivated influenza vaccine. This CDR3 is CATSEFRLTGGNEQFF. CDR3 sequence (DNA): TGTGCCACCAGTGAATTCCGACTCACAGGGGGCAATGAGCAGTTCTTC.